This T cell receptor (beta chain) was recorded in a study of type 1 regulatory T cells. MiXCR, run by TCRdb on the reads, gives a single entry per CDR3 protein. In the table there are about 68,000 distinct CDR3 sequences, around 57% of which are singletons. Worth noting for this clonotype: Its specificity is not known.

Germline V gene lookup returns CDR1 DFQATT and CDR2 SNEGSKA (reference sequence). Trimming cost V 1 base and J 4 bases, with 13 bases left between them. This CDR3 spans 14 amino acids. The chain employs TRBV20-1 and TRBJ1-2; perhaps TRBD1 as D (5 bases). Sequencing was performed on cultured T cells, either the whole culture or a sorted T cell fraction (not recorded which). Described subset: Tr1-enriched cell product generated in vitro against host alloantigens. The sequence derives from a human donor in good health. CDR3 sequence: CSARGGGSRYGYTF. The CDR3 nucleotides read TGCAGTGCTAGAGGGGGGGGATCCCGCTATGGCTACACCTTC.